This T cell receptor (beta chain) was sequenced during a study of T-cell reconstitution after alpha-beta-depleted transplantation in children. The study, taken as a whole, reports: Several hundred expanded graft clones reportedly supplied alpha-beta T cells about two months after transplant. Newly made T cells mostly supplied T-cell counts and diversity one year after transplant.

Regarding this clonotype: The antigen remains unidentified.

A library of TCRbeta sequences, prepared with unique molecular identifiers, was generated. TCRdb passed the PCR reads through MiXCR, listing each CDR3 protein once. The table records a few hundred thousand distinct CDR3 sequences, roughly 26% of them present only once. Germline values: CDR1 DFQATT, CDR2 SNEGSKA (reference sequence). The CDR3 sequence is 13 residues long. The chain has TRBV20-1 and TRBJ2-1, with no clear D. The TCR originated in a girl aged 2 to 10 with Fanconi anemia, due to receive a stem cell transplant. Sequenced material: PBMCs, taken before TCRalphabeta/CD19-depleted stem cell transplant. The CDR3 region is CSVGWGRRNEQFF. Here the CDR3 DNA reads TGCAGCGTCGGGTGGGGTCGGCGCAATGAGCAGTTCTTC.